The T cell receptor (beta chain) under discussion was sequenced for a study of response to subunit inactivated influenza vaccine. Findings of the study overall: After each seasonal influenza vaccination, few new T cells are recruited, the authors suggested.

A single record per CDR3 protein comes from TCRdb applying MiXCR to the RT-PCR reads. The sample contains about 780,000 distinct CDR3 sequences, approximately 17% of which appear only once. Concerning this clonotype: The antigen remains undetermined.

Trimming shortened V by 2 bases and J by 9 bases, and 13 bases separated the two germline ends. CDR3 size: 14 residues. The V gene's germline CDR1 is MNHNS and CDR2 SASEGT. The receptor's source is a man between 50 and 59 years old who received an inactivated influenza vaccine. The rearrangement links TRBV6-1 to TRBJ2-2; D is unclear. The sample was PBMCs from blood, taken 5 to 6 days after vaccination. The CDR3 loop is CASSELTLPRELFF. In DNA, the CDR3 is TGTGCCAGCAGTGAACTGACCCTACCCCGGGAGCTGTTTTTT.